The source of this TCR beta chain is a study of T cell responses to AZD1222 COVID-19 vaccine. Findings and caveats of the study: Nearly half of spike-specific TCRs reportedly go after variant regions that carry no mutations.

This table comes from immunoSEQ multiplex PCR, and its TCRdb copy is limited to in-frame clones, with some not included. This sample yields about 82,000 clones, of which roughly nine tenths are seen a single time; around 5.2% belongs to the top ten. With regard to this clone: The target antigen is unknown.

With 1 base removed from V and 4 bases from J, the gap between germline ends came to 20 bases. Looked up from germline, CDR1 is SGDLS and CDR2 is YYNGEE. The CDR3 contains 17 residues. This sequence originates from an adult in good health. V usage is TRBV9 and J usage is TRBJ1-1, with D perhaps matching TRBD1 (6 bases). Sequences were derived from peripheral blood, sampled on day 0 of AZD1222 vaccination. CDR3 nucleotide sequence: TGTGCCAGCAGCGTATGGAGTATCGGGGGCGCGGGCACTGAAGCTTTCTTT. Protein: CASSVWSIGGAGTEAFF.